A single sample is the source of the 28 T cell receptor beta chains below, sequenced in a study of CD8 T cells in Susac syndrome. With random hexamers, about 0.45 to 1 ug RNA was reverse transcribed. TCRdb re-derived calls from the immunoSEQ multiplex PCR reads in MiXCR, one entry per CDR3 protein. This sample has approximately 190,000 distinct CDR3 sequences, with over 90% found just once. Sequenced sample: CD8+ T cells from PBMCs. The receptors originated from a human donor with Susac syndrome.

This chain connects TRBV6-2 or TRBV6-3 to TRBJ1-5; 8 bases map to TRBD1. V gave up 6 bases and J gave up 7 bases; unmatched junction bases: 11. From germline, CDR1 is MNHEY and CDR2 SVGEGT. This CDR3 is built from 15 residues. In DNA form, the CDR3 reads TGTGCCAGCAGAATTGGACAGGGAATTGGGCAGCCCCAGCATTTT. This gives the protein CASRIGQGIGQPQHF.

This chain joins TRBV20-1 and TRBJ2-2; perhaps TRBD2 as D (6 bases). V was shortened by 7 bases and J by 3 bases, with 21 bases between the two germline ends. The CDR3 runs 16 residues. Germline CDR1 and CDR2: DFQATT and SNEGSKA (reference sequence). The CDR3 here is CSVPGRRGRYTGELFF. The CDR3 DNA reads TGCAGTGTCCCCGGTAGGAGGGGCCGGTACACCGGGGAGCTGTTTTTT.

The chain carries TRBV7-9 and TRBJ2-3, with D uncertain. The germline V gene encodes CDR1 SEHNR and CDR2 FQNEAQ (reference sequence). This CDR3 comprises 14 residues. V was trimmed by 6 bases and J by 0 bases, leaving 10 bases between them. This CDR3 is CASRTDDSTDTQYF. The CDR3 coding sequence is TGTGCCAGCAGGACGGACGATAGCACAGATACGCAGTATTTT.

The V call is TRBV2, the J call TRBJ1-1; D is undetermined. Germline-derived CDR1 and CDR2 are SNHLY and FYNNEI. This CDR3 has 14 residues. With 2 bases removed from V and 5 bases from J, the gap between germline ends came to 12 bases. CDR3 sequence: CASSELRVWTEAFF. In nucleotides, the CDR3 is TGTGCCAGCAGTGAATTGAGGGTTTGGACTGAAGCTTTCTTT. The variable domain in full, with the rest retrieved from reference TRBV2 and TRBJ1-1, is EPEVTQTPSHQVTQMGQEVILRCVPISNHLYFYWYRQILGQKVEFLVSFYNNEISEKSEIFDDQFSVERPDGSNFTLKIRSTKLEDSAMYFCASSELRVWTEAFFGQGTRLTVV.

The J gene is TRBJ2-7, the V gene TRBV14; TRBD1 is a possible D gene (5 bases). The CDR3 length is 15 residues. V was shortened by 1 base and J by 6 bases, with 16 bases between the two germline ends. Germline V lookup: CDR1 SGHDN, CDR2 FVKESK. The CDR3 DNA follows: TGTGCCAGCAGCCAAGCCTCAAAGACAGCTAGCGAGCAGTACTTC. It codes for CASSQASKTASEQYF.

J is TRBJ2-7 and V is TRBV11-2, with TRBD2 identical over 7 bases. CDR3 length: 15 residues. The germline V gene has CDR1 SGHAT and CDR2 FQNNGV. V trimming: 4 bases; J trimming: 4 bases; junction bases outside the gene matches: 10. The CDR3 loop is CASSYPPAGVYEQYF. The CDR3 coding sequence is TGTGCCAGCAGCTACCCGCCTGCGGGAGTGTACGAGCAGTACTTC.

The chain is built from TRBV4-1 and TRBJ1-2, with a weak D call TRBD1 (5 bases). From germline, CDR1 is MGHRA and CDR2 YSYEKL. Trimming took 4 bases from V and 8 from J, leaving 23 bases between them. The CDR3 has 16 amino acids. Here the CDR3 reads CASSLTPTDRLGGYTF. CDR3 nucleotides: TGCGCCAGCAGCCTTACCCCGACAGACCGCTTAGGAGGCTACACCTTC.

This clonotype was observed a single time. The chain is built from TRBV9 and TRBJ2-2, with TRBD1 matching over 7 bases. CDR1 is SGDLS, CDR2 YYNGEE, per germline. CDR3 length equals 16 residues. The V segment lost 2 bases and the J segment 4 bases; nucleotides outside the gene matches: 8. CDR3 bases: TGTGCCAGCAGCGTTTGGACAGGAGAATCCACCGGGGAGCTGTTTTTT. Amino acids: CASSVWTGESTGELFF.

The chain recombines TRBV19 with TRBJ2-5, with TRBD1 matching over 7 bases. This CDR3 contains 13 residues. V was pared by 7 bases and J by 1 base, with 3 bases of the junction left unmatched. Germline CDR1 and CDR2: LNHDA and SQIVND (reference sequence). CDR3 nucleotides: TGTGCCAGTACCGGGACAGCCCAAGAGACCCAGTACTTC. Protein product: CASTGTAQETQYF.

J is TRBJ2-3 and V is TRBV5-6; 10 bases map to TRBD1. The CDR3 has 15 amino acids. J gave up 6 bases and V 4 bases, and 8 bases lay outside the gene matches. Per germline, CDR1 SGHDT and CDR2 YYEEEE. CDR3 in DNA: TGTGCCAGCAGCGGTTCCGGGACAGGGGCTGATACGCAGTATTTT. The encoded protein is CASSGSGTGADTQYF. The whole variable domain, filled in from reference TRBV5-6 and TRBJ2-3, reads DAGVTQSPTHLIKTRGQQVTLRCSPKSGHDTVSWYQQALGQGPQFIFQYYEEEERQRGNFPDRFSGHQFPNYSSELNVNALLLGDSALYLCASSGSGTGADTQYFGPGTRLTVL.

The chain carries TRBV25-1 and TRBJ1-5; D is unclear. The V end lost 3 bases, the J end lost 0 bases, and 0 bases lay between the germline ends. There are 12 residues in the CDR3. CDR1 is MGHDK, CDR2 SYGVNS, per germline. CDR3 in amino acids: CASSDSNQPQHF. The CDR3 region has the DNA TGTGCCAGCAGTGATAGCAATCAGCCCCAGCATTTT.

The rearrangement joins TRBV7-2 to TRBJ2-7; 15 nucleotides agree with TRBD2. This CDR3 contains 16 residues. V was pared by 4 bases and J by 4 bases, with 5 bases of the junction left unmatched. CDR1 and CDR2 from the germline V gene are SGHTA and FQGNSA. The CDR3 bases are TGTGCCAGCAGCTGGACTAGCGGGGGGGAGTTTTACGAGCAGTACTTC. It translates to CASSWTSGGEFYEQYF.

The chain carries TRBV6-5 and TRBJ1-1, with 7 positions matching TRBD1. The V gene end was trimmed by 2 bases and the J gene end by 4 bases; junction bases not matched to a gene: 4. CDR3 size: 14 residues. Germline V gene data show CDR1 as MNHEY and CDR2 as SVGAGI. The CDR3 here is CASSYGGGTTEAFF. The CDR3 DNA reads as TGTGCCAGCAGTTACGGAGGGGGCACCACTGAAGCTTTCTTT.

The chain recombines TRBV3-1 with TRBJ2-7; no definite D call. The germline V gene encodes CDR1 LGHDT and CDR2 YNNKEL (reference sequence). The CDR3 totals 12 residues. Trimming stripped 2 bases from V and 7 bases from J, with 9 bases between. CDR3 loop: CASSQSITEQYF. The CDR3 DNA follows: TGTGCCAGCAGCCAATCCATCACAGAGCAGTACTTC.

This clonotype was counted a few times. V and J are TRBV5-1 and TRBJ1-2, with D uncertain. V was shortened by 0 bases and J by 3 bases, with 6 bases between the two germline ends. Germline V gene lookup returns CDR1 SGHRS and CDR2 YFSETQ. The CDR3 extends over 13 amino acids. CDR3 nucleotides: TGCGCCAGCAGCTTGGCCGGTGACTATGGCTACACCTTC. It is translated as CASSLAGDYGYTF.

This rearrangement joins TRBV30 to TRBJ2-3, with 7 nucleotides matching TRBD2. V was pared by 3 bases and J by 0 bases, with 0 bases of the junction left unmatched. There are 13 residues in the CDR3. Germline-derived CDR1 and CDR2 are GTSNPN and SVGIG (reference sequence). The CDR3 protein is CAWRAGSTDTQYF. In nucleotides, the CDR3 is TGTGCCTGGAGAGCGGGAAGCACAGATACGCAGTATTTT.

This rearrangement joins TRBV30 to TRBJ2-7; D is perhaps TRBD2 (5 bases). The V and J ends lost 0 bases and 7 bases respectively, with 13 bases between them. Germline assignment: CDR1 GTSNPN and CDR2 SVGIG (reference sequence). The CDR3 is 13 residues long. CDR3 sequence reads: CAWSVRGAWEQYF. CDR3 coding DNA: TGTGCCTGGAGTGTACGGGGTGCTTGGGAGCAGTACTTC.

This chain links TRBV7-3 with TRBJ2-1, with 8 nucleotides matching TRBD1. V shed 4 bases and J 6 bases; nucleotides not matched to a gene: 11. CDR3 length: 16 residues. Germline assignment: CDR1 SGHTA and CDR2 FQGTGA. The CDR3 loop reads CASSSAGGLGVNEQFF. For the CDR3, the DNA is TGTGCCAGCAGCTCAGCAGGGGGCCTAGGGGTCAATGAGCAGTTCTTC.

DNA of the CDR3: TGTGCCAGCACCGCCCCTGGGGGGTTTAAGGATGGCTACACCTTC. Protein product: CASTAPGGFKDGYTF. The gene calls are TRBV9 and TRBJ1-2, with D tentatively TRBD1 (5 bases). The germline V gene has CDR1 SGDLS and CDR2 YYNGEE. The V end lost 6 bases, the J end lost 6 bases, and 21 bases lay between the germline ends. The CDR3 has 15 residues.

V is TRBV11-2 and J is TRBJ1-1, with D possibly TRBD1 on 6 matching bases. This CDR3 contains 18 residues. Trimming left V 2 bases short and J 1 base short, with 20 bases between. Germline V gene data show CDR1 as SGHAT and CDR2 as FQNNGV. CDR3: CASSLNIGGLGRNTEAFF. The CDR3 DNA sequence: TGTGCCAGCAGCTTAAATATCGGGGGGCTGGGGCGGAACACTGAAGCTTTCTTT.

V is TRBV3-1 and J is TRBJ2-2; D may be TRBD1 (6 bases). Trimming stripped 4 bases from V and 0 bases from J, with 15 bases between. The CDR3 contains 17 residues. The germline gives CDR1 LGHDT, CDR2 YNNKEL (reference sequence). DNA for the CDR3: TGTGCCAGCAGCCGGCAGGGAGCAGGGGCGAACACCGGGGAGCTGTTTTTT. It specifies CASSRQGAGANTGELFF. The full variable domain, with the rest looked up from reference TRBV3-1 and TRBJ2-2, is DTAVSQTPKYLVTQMGNDKSIKCEQNLGHDTMYWYKQDSKKFLKIMFSYNNKELIINETVPNRFSPKSPDKAHLNLHINSLELGDSAVYFCASSRQGAGANTGELFFGEGSRLTVL.

The genes are TRBV27 and TRBJ1-5; D unresolved. The length of the CDR3 is 14 residues. The ends were cut back, 5 bases at V and 3 bases at J, with 11 bases in the middle. Per germline, CDR1 MNHEY and CDR2 SMNVEV (reference sequence). The CDR3 DNA reads TGTGCCAGCAGTGCGAAGCTTCCCAATCAGCCCCAGCATTTT. Translated: CASSAKLPNQPQHF.

The chain recombines TRBV29-1 with TRBJ2-6; the match to TRBD2 covers 7 bases. Germline trimming cut 7 bases from V and 12 bases from J; bases unmatched to any gene: 15. Germline V CDR1 and CDR2: SQVTM, ANQGSEA. The CDR3 has 14 amino acids. The CDR3 DNA reads as TGCAGCGCCATGGGCGGGGGAACGAGCTCCGTCCTGACTTTC. This encodes CSAMGGGTSSVLTF. Full variable domain (outside the CDR3, taken from reference TRBV29-1 and TRBJ2-6): SAVISQKPSRDICQRGTSLTIQCQVDSQVTMMFWYRQQPGQSLTLIATANQGSEATYESGFVIDKFPISRPNLTFSTLTVSNMSPEDSSIYLCSAMGGGTSSVLTFGAGSRLTVL.

The chain has TRBV18 and TRBJ1-1; D gene unclear. Germline CDR1 is KGHSH and CDR2 is LQKENI. V lost 5 bases and J lost 1, with 8 bases in between. The CDR3 is made up of 13 amino acids. The CDR3 protein is CASSKAENTEAFF. As DNA, the CDR3 is TGTGCCAGCTCAAAAGCAGAGAACACTGAAGCTTTCTTT.

The J gene is TRBJ2-1, the V gene TRBV11-2, with 9 nucleotides matching TRBD1. The CDR3 extends over 16 amino acids. V trimming: 6 bases; J trimming: 7 bases; junction bases outside the gene matches: 13. Germline V gene sequence: CDR1 SGHAT, CDR2 FQNNGV. The CDR3 sequence is CASSSSPGQGLNEQFF. CDR3 DNA: TGTGCCAGCAGTTCCTCTCCGGGACAGGGATTGAATGAGCAGTTCTTC. The variable domain in full, with the rest retrieved from reference TRBV11-2 and TRBJ2-1, is EAGVAQSPRYKIIEKRQSVAFWCNPISGHATLYWYQQILGQGPKLLIQFQNNGVVDDSQLPKDRFSAERLKGVDSTLKIQPAKLEDSAVYLCASSSSPGQGLNEQFFGPGTRLTVL.

This sequence joins TRBV6-2 or TRBV6-3 and TRBJ2-1, with D maybe TRBD1 (5 bases). Germline loops: CDR1 MNHEY, CDR2 SVGEGT. The CDR3 spans 17 residues. V was cut by 6 bases and J by 8 bases, with 26 bases left in between. CDR3 DNA sequence: TGTGCCAGCAGCCCACCCCCCCGGGCCATAGGGGTCGATGAGCAGTTCTTC. Translation gives CASSPPPRAIGVDEQFF.

V usage is TRBV14 and J usage is TRBJ2-1, with 7 bases that match TRBD2. V lost 1 base to trimming and J lost 6 bases; unmatched junction nucleotides: 6. Germline CDR1 is SGHDN and CDR2 is FVKESK. CDR3 size: 15 residues. This CDR3 is CASSQVGLLSNEQFF. CDR3 coding DNA: TGTGCCAGCAGCCAAGTGGGACTATTGTCCAATGAGCAGTTCTTC.

This sequence joins TRBV4-1 and TRBJ1-5; the D gene is possibly TRBD1 (6 bases). The CDR3 has 16 amino acids. V lost 3 bases to trimming and J lost 0 bases, with 12 bases between them. Germline values: CDR1 MGHRA, CDR2 YSYEKL. The CDR3: CASSQSGQNSNQPQHF. CDR3 DNA: TGCGCCAGCAGCCAGTCCGGACAGAATAGCAATCAGCCCCAGCATTTT.